What follows are 15 T cell receptor beta chains derived from one specimen sequenced in a study of T cells expressing NK-cell markers. One entry per CDR3 protein, without DNA, is what TCRdb gives after re-calling the 5' RACE reads. The sample holds under 500,000 distinct CDR3 sequences. Sequencing was done on a sample of blood T cells: a sorted CD56 or NKG2C T cell subset, CD4+ or CD8+ T cells, or bulk PBMC T cells (not recorded which). The receptors come from a woman between 18 and 69 years old in good health.

V is TRBV29-1 and J is TRBJ2-1; TCRdb's D gene call, TRBD2, goes unchecked for lack of DNA. CDR1 is SQVTM, CDR2 ANQGSEA, per germline. This CDR3 contains 17 residues. This CDR3 is CSVGLLREGLSYNEQFF.

The chain combines TRBV20-1 with TRBJ2-1; the D call from TCRdb, TRBD2, cannot be confirmed without DNA. Germline-derived CDR1 and CDR2 are DFQATT and SNEGSKA (reference sequence). The CDR3 extends over 15 amino acids. The CDR3 is CSARTLGTSYNEQFF.

This sequence joins TRBV11-2 and TRBJ2-4. CDR3 size: 16 residues. Germline CDR1 SGHAT, CDR2 FQNNGV. CDR3 sequence: CASSLMTRLAKNIQYF. The entire variable domain, with the rest obtained from reference TRBV11-2 and TRBJ2-4, is as follows: EAGVAQSPRYKIIEKRQSVAFWCNPISGHATLYWYQQILGQGPKLLIQFQNNGVVDDSQLPKDRFSAERLKGVDSTLKIQPAKLEDSAVYLCASSLMTRLAKNIQYFGAGTRLSVL.

The chain carries TRBV7-6 and TRBJ2-2; TCRdb proposes TRBD1, but this gene call is untestable without DNA. This CDR3 has 16 residues. Per germline, CDR1 SGHVS and CDR2 FNYEAQ. The CDR3 here is CASSRQGVVNTGELFF.

This sequence joins TRBV28 and TRBJ2-3; absent DNA, TCRdb's TRBD2 call cannot be checked. The CDR3 extends over 16 amino acids. Germline CDR1 MDHEN, CDR2 SYDVKM. The CDR3 spells CASRPTSAGGTDTQYF.

The chain recombines TRBV7-9 with TRBJ2-7; TCRdb designates TRBD2, a call that cannot be tested without DNA. Germline loops: CDR1 SEHNR, CDR2 FQNEAQ (reference sequence). The CDR3 totals 15 residues. The CDR3 sequence: CASSLDREGRYEQYF.

The chain joins TRBV4-3 to TRBJ1-2; absent DNA, TCRdb's TRBD1 call cannot be checked. The CDR3 runs to 16 residues. Germline V gene data show CDR1 as LGHNA and CDR2 as YSLEER. CDR3 sequence: CASSQLDRGRDGGYTF.

This chain uses TRBV6-5 with TRBJ2-1; absent DNA, TCRdb's TRBD1 call cannot be checked. Germline V gene sequence: CDR1 MNHEY, CDR2 SVGAGI. The CDR3 contains 14 residues. CDR3 amino acids: CASSSPGAYNEQFF.

V gene TRBV7-3 combines with J gene TRBJ2-1; TCRdb selects TRBD2, and the lack of DNA leaves this call unchecked. In germline, CDR1 is SGHTA, CDR2 FQGTGA. There are 21 residues in the CDR3. CDR3: CASSLTPGYSGIGGSYNEQFF. Combining the CDR3 with reference TRBV7-3 and TRBJ2-1 gives the whole variable domain GAGVSQTPSNKVTEKGKYVELRCDPISGHTALYWYRQSLGQGPEFLIYFQGTGAADDSGLPNDRFFAVRPEGSVSTLKIQRTERGDSAVYLCASSLTPGYSGIGGSYNEQFFGPGTRLTVL.

The chain combines TRBV10-3 with TRBJ1-6; TCRdb's assignment of TRBD1 cannot be checked, as there is no DNA. This CDR3 is built from 15 residues. Per the germline V gene, CDR1 is ENHRY and CDR2 is SYGVKD. CDR3: CAISDGRTYNSPLHF.

The genes are TRBV29-1 and TRBJ2-2; the D gene TCRdb calls, TRBD1, cannot be checked with no DNA. The germline V gene has CDR1 SQVTM and CDR2 ANQGSEA. This CDR3 has 14 residues. CDR3 residues: CSVPGNVRTGELFF.

The J gene is TRBJ2-3, the V gene TRBV7-2. The germline V gene has CDR1 SGHTA and CDR2 FQGNSA. This CDR3 is built from 15 residues. CDR3 sequence reads: CASSLEVARTDTQYF.

The chain combines TRBV30 with TRBJ2-1. The CDR3 extends over 11 amino acids. Germline CDR1 and CDR2: GTSNPN and SVGIG (reference sequence). The CDR3 reads CAWRTRWGQFF. Drawing the rest from reference TRBV30 and TRBJ2-1, the complete variable domain is SQTIHQWPATLVQPVGSPLSLECTVEGTSNPNLYWYRQAAGRGLQLLFYSVGIGQISSEVPQNLSASRPQDRQFILSSKKLLLSDSGFYLCAWRTRWGQFFGPGTRLTVL.

The rearrangement uses TRBV18 and TRBJ1-2; checking the TCRdb D call of TRBD1 is not possible without DNA. Germline V lookup: CDR1 KGHSH, CDR2 LQKENI. CDR3 size: 13 residues. CDR3 residues: CASSPDTNYGYTF.

The V call is TRBV12-3 or TRBV12-4, the J call TRBJ2-1; the D gene TCRdb calls, TRBD2, cannot be checked with no DNA. The CDR3 is made up of 17 amino acids. The CDR3 protein is CASSFHKAGVTYNEQFF.